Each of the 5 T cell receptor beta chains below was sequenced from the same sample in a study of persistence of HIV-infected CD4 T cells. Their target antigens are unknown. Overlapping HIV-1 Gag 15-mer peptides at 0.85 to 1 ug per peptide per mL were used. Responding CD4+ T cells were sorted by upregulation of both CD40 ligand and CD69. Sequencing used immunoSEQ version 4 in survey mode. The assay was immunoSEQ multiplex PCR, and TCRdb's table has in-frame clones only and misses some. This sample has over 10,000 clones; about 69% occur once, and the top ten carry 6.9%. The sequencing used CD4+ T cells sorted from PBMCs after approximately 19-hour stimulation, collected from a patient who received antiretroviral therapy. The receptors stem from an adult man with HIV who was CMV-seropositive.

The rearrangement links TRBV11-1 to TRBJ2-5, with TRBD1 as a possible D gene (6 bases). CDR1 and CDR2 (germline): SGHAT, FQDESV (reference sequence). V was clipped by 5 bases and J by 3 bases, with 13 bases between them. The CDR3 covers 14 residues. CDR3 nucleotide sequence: TGTGCCAGCAGCCCCCGGGCAGGGGAAGAGACCCAGTACTTC. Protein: CASSPRAGEETQYF.

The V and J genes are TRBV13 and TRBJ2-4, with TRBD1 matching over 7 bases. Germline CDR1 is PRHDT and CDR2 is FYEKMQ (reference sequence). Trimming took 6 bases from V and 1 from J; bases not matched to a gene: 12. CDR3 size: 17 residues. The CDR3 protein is CASSSRYKQGAKNIQYF. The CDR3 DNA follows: TGTGCCAGCAGTTCTCGCTACAAACAGGGGGCCAAAAACATTCAGTACTTC.

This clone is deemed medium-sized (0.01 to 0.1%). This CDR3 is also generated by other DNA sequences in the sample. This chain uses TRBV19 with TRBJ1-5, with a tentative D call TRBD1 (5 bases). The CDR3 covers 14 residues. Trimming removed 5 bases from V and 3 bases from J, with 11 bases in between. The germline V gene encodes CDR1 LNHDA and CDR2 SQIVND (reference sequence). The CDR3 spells CASSPQGNNQPQHF. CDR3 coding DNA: TGTGCCAGTAGTCCGCAGGGAAACAATCAGCCCCAGCATTTT.

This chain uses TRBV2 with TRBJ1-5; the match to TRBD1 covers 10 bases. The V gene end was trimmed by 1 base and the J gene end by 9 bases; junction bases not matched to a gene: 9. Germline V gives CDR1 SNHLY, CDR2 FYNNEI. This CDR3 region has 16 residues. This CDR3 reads CASSEGYQGQGSPQHF. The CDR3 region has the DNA TGTGCCAGCAGTGAAGGATACCAGGGACAGGGGTCGCCCCAGCATTTT.

The CDR3 region has the DNA TGTGCCAGCAGAATACTAGCGGGGGGCTTCTACGAGCAGTACTTC. This codes for CASRILAGGFYEQYF. The gene calls are TRBV6-5 and TRBJ2-7; 12 bases agree with TRBD2. This CDR3 has 15 amino acids. The germline gives CDR1 MNHEY, CDR2 SVGAGI. The trim removed 6 bases at V and 3 bases at J, leaving 6 bases unmatched.